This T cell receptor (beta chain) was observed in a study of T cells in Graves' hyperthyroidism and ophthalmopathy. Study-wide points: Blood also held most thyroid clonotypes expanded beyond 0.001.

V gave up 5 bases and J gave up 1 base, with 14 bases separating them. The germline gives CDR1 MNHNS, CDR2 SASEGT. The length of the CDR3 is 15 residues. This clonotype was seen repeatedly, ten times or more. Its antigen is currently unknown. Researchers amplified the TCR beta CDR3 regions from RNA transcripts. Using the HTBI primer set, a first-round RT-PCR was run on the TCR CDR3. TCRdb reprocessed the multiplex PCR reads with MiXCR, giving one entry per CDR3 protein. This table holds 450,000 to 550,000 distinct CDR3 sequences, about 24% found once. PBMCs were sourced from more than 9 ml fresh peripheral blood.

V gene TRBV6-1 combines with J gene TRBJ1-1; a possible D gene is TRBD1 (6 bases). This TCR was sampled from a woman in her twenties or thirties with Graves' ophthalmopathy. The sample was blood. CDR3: CASSKSGGGNTEAFF. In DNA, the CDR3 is TGTGCCAGCAGTAAGTCGGGAGGGGGGAACACTGAAGCTTTCTTT.